The next 13 T cell receptor beta chains were all read from a single sample in a study of blood T cell repertoires in COVID-19. Assay used: immunoSEQ multiplex PCR; TCRdb lists only in-frame clones, some missing. In the table there are around 280,000 clones, more than 70% of which are singletons. Source material: peripheral blood. These receptors were obtained from a woman aged 25 to 39 with COVID-19, enrolled during active disease.

This rearrangement joins TRBV11-2 to TRBJ2-1; 11 nucleotides agree with TRBD2. The CDR3 is 18 amino acids. Per the germline V gene, CDR1 is SGHAT and CDR2 is FQNNGV. J lost 7 bases, V lost 4 bases, and 15 bases had no gene match. The CDR3 loop reads CASSSWGVAGGPSNEQFF. The CDR3, as DNA: TGTGCCAGCAGCTCATGGGGAGTAGCGGGAGGGCCGAGTAATGAGCAGTTCTTC.

The chain recombines TRBV3-1 (or the pseudogene TRBV3-2) with TRBJ2-3; 7 bases line up with TRBD2. Germline V gene lookup returns CDR1 LGHDT and CDR2 YNNKEL (reference sequence). With V trimmed by 0 bases and J by 4 bases, 13 bases remained unmatched. The CDR3 runs to 18 residues. The CDR3 bases are TGTGCCAGCAGCCAAGATCGGAGGAGGGAGGGAGGGGCAGATACGCAGTATTTT. Amino acid sequence: CASSQDRRREGGADTQYF.

The chain combines TRBV28 with TRBJ1-2; D is undetermined. The CDR3 contains 12 residues. The V end lost 5 bases, the J end lost 8 bases, and 12 bases lay between the germline ends. CDR1 is MDHEN and CDR2 is SYDVKM in the germline V gene. This CDR3 reads CASSPGLRGYTF. The DNA for the CDR3 is TGTGCCAGCAGTCCCGGCCTGAGGGGCTACACCTTC.

About this clone: The same CDR3 also results from other DNA sequences found in this sample. J is TRBJ2-7 and V is TRBV28, with 7 bases lining up with TRBD1. CDR3 length: 13 amino acids. V dropped 4 bases and J dropped 0; count of bases not matched to a gene: 0. CDR1 is MDHEN, CDR2 SYDVKM, per germline. The CDR3 here is CASSWDSSYEQYF. DNA for the CDR3: TGTGCCAGCAGTTGGGACAGCTCCTACGAGCAGTACTTC.

The rearrangement links TRBV3-1 (or the pseudogene TRBV3-2) to TRBJ2-7; 7 nucleotides line up with TRBD2. From germline, CDR1 is LGHDT and CDR2 YNNKEL (reference sequence). V was clipped by 4 bases and J by 2 bases; unmatched bases: 5. This CDR3 has 14 amino acids. CDR3 in DNA: TGTGCCAGCAGCCCAGCTAGCGGACCCTACGAGCAGTACTTC. It encodes CASSPASGPYEQYF.

This chain connects TRBV29-1 to TRBJ1-3; D unclear. V lost 1 base to trimming and J lost 0 bases, with 10 bases between them. This CDR3 comprises 15 residues. Germline V gives CDR1 SQVTM, CDR2 ANQGSEA. In DNA form, the CDR3 reads TGCAGCGTTGAAGCCCTAAGCTTCTCTGGAAACACCATATATTTT. Translating gives CSVEALSFSGNTIYF.

V usage is TRBV5-4 and J usage is TRBJ2-2, with 10 bases identical to TRBD2. The germline gives CDR1 SGHNT, CDR2 YYREEE (reference sequence). J was trimmed by 5 bases and V by 4 bases; bases with no gene match: 14. The CDR3 sequence is 18 residues long. The CDR3 here is CASSPGDSSGRETGELFF. The DNA for the CDR3 is TGTGCCAGCAGCCCGGGGGACTCTAGCGGGAGAGAAACCGGGGAGCTGTTTTTT.

The chain links TRBV4-1 to TRBJ2-1; 9 bases line up with TRBD2. The CDR3 length is 16 residues. V was clipped by 3 bases and J by 8 bases; unmatched bases: 11. CDR1 and CDR2 from the germline V gene are MGHRA and YSYEKL. In DNA, the CDR3 is TGCGCCAGCAGCCATATAGCGGGAGTTTTTGTCGATGAGCAGTTCTTC. It yields the protein CASSHIAGVFVDEQFF.

The chain is built from TRBV9 and TRBJ2-7; D remains unclear. CDR1 is SGDLS and CDR2 is YYNGEE in the germline V gene. Trimming took 3 bases from V and 3 from J, leaving 10 bases between them. This CDR3 region has 13 residues. CDR3 in amino acids: CASSGEPNYEQYF. CDR3 nucleotides: TGTGCCAGCAGCGGCGAACCCAACTACGAGCAGTACTTC.

The table lists this clone with a few counts. The chain recombines TRBV19 with TRBJ1-1; no firm D call. V was cut by 10 bases and J by 3 bases, with 12 bases left in between. The CDR3 sequence is 12 residues long. CDR1 and CDR2 from the germline V gene are LNHDA and SQIVND (reference sequence). The CDR3 region is CATDSGDTEAFF. Written as DNA, the CDR3 is TGTGCCACAGATTCGGGAGACACTGAAGCTTTCTTT. Based on the CDR3 plus reference TRBV19 and TRBJ1-1, the full variable domain is DGGITQSPKYLFRKEGQNVTLSCEQNLNHDAMYWYRQDPGQGLRLIYYSQIVNDFQKGDIAEGYSVSREKKESFPLTVTSAQKNPTAFYLCATDSGDTEAFFGQGTRLTVV.

V usage is TRBV19 and J usage is TRBJ1-6, with D unclear. The V gene's germline CDR1 is LNHDA and CDR2 SQIVND (reference sequence). Trimming removed 8 bases from V and 11 bases from J, with 16 bases in between. The CDR3 consists of 13 residues. CDR3 protein: CASLIPIRPPLHF. The CDR3 region has the DNA TGTGCCAGTCTGATACCTATCAGGCCACCCCTCCACTTT.

The chain carries TRBV7-8 and TRBJ2-3, with 11 bases fitting TRBD2. The ends lost 5 bases at V and 2 bases at J; junction bases unmatched: 9. There are 17 residues in the CDR3. The germline gives CDR1 SGHVS, CDR2 FQNEAQ. The CDR3 sequence: CASSRLAGRSNTDTQYF. CDR3 DNA sequence: TGTGCCAGCAGCCGACTAGCGGGACGATCGAACACAGATACGCAGTATTTT.

The V and J genes are TRBV28 and TRBJ1-5, with 8 bases aligning to TRBD1. Per germline, CDR1 MDHEN and CDR2 SYDVKM. CDR3 length: 16 residues. V gave up 11 bases and J gave up 2 bases; unmatched junction bases: 14. DNA of the CDR3: TGTGCCGGTGGGGCAATTACGGACAGGGGCAATCAGCCCCAGCATTTT. This encodes CAGGAITDRGNQPQHF.